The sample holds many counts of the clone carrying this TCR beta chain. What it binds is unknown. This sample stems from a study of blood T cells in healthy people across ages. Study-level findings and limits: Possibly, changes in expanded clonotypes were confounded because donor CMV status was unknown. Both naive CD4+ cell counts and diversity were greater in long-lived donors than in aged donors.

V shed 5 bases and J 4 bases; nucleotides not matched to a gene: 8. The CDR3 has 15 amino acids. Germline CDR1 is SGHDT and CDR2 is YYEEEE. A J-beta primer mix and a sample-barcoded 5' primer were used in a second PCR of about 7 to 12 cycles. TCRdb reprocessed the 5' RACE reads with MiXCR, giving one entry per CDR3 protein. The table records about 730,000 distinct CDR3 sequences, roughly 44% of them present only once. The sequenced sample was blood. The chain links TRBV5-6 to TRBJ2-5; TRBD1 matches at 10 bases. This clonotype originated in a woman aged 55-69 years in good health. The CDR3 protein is CASRVRQGAGETQYF. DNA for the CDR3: TGTGCCAGCAGGGTTAGACAGGGGGCCGGAGAGACCCAGTACTTC.